These T cell receptor beta chains were read from a single sample in a study of CD8+ T cells in alopecia areata. Sequenced by immunoSEQ multiplex PCR; TCRdb stores in-frame clones only, minus some. In the table there are 270,000 or so clones, about three fifths of which are singletons. The specimen was CD4+ T cells sorted from blood, collected at week 24, from a patient treated with tofacitinib. The receptors come from a human donor with alopecia areata. Each CDR3 is given with its conserved first and last residue. The D gene is left open where the match is weak. Where a row states a size, it is once, few, many or the class of an expanded clone; other rows omit it.

abundance,v_gene,j_gene,d_gene,CDR3nt,CDR3aa
few,TRBV29-1,TRBJ1-2,-,TGCAGCGTCCGCTATAACTATGGCTACACCTTC,CSVRYNYGYTF
-,TRBV7-2,TRBJ2-5,-,TGTGCCAGCAGCTTAGGTCCAGGAAAGGGGAAGACCCAGTACTTC,CASSLGPGKGKTQYF
-,TRBV7-2,TRBJ1-5,TRBD1,TGTGCCAGCAGCCTACAGGGGGCGTATGGTCAGCCCCAGCATTTT,CASSLQGAYGQPQHF
-,TRBV4-1,TRBJ1-2,-,TGCGCCAGCAGCCCCCCAATGAACTATGGCTACACCTTC,CASSPPMNYGYTF
few,TRBV4-1,TRBJ2-7,TRBD1,TGCGCCAGCAGCCCCCGGGACAGCCTCTCCTACGAGCAGTACTTC,CASSPRDSLSYEQYF
-,TRBV2,TRBJ1-1,TRBD1,TGTGCCAGCAGTGAAGACAGGGGCCCTGAAGCTTTCTTT,CASSEDRGPEAFF
-,TRBV4-3,TRBJ2-5,-,TGCGCCAGCAGCCAAGATTATGGCGGAGCAGAGACCCAGTACTTC,CASSQDYGGAETQYF
-,TRBV10-3,TRBJ2-3,TRBD2,TGTGCCATCACGGCTAGCGGGGAGGATACGCAGTATTTT,CAITASGEDTQYF
-,TRBV4-1,TRBJ2-7,-,TGCGCCAGCAGCCAAGATTTAACTCCGGGTTACGAGCAGTACTTC,CASSQDLTPGYEQYF
-,TRBV4-1,TRBJ1-2,-,TGCGCCAGCAGCCAACCCGGGAGGAGAGCTAACTATGGCTACACCTTC,CASSQPGRRANYGYTF
-,TRBV4-1,TRBJ1-2,-,TGCGCCAGCAAACCCCAGGGAGTCTATGGCTACACCTTC,CASKPQGVYGYTF
-,TRBV5-1,TRBJ1-1,TRBD1,TGCGCCAGCAGCTCACGGACAGGTGGCACTGAAGCTTTCTTT,CASSSRTGGTEAFF
-,TRBV29-1,TRBJ2-7,TRBD1,TGCAGCGTTGAAGATCTACAGGGGAGGCAGTACTTC,CSVEDLQGRQYF
-,TRBV29-1,TRBJ2-1,-,TGCAGCGTAAGCGGCTCCTACAATGAGCAGTTCTTC,CSVSGSYNEQFF
few,TRBV7-2,TRBJ2-2,-,TGTGCCAGCAGCTCTCTGTCCGGGGAGCTGTTTTTT,CASSSLSGELFF
-,TRBV29-1,TRBJ1-2,-,TGCAGCGTTGGAGAAGTGGGCTCCGTGCGTGGCTACACCTTC,CSVGEVGSVRGYTF
few,TRBV7-2,TRBJ1-1,-,TGTGCCAGCAGCTTAGAGGGGTGGAACACTGAAGCTTTCTTT,CASSLEGWNTEAFF
-,TRBV11-1,TRBJ2-4,TRBD2,TGTGCCAGCAGCCCTTCTAGCGGGATAGCCAAAAACATTCAGTACTTC,CASSPSSGIAKNIQYF
-,TRBV30,TRBJ1-5,TRBD1,TGTGCCTGGAGTGTCGAGACAGGGAGTCAGCCCCAGCATTTT,CAWSVETGSQPQHF
few,TRBV28,TRBJ2-3,TRBD2,TGTGCCAGCAGTCGGGCGGGGGGTCAGGCAGATACGCAGTATTTT,CASSRAGGQADTQYF
-,TRBV15,TRBJ2-7,-,TGTGCCACCAGCAGAGATACGGGGCAGGGCTACGAGCAGTACTTC,CATSRDTGQGYEQYF
-,TRBV18,TRBJ1-5,-,TGTGCCAGCCGAAGCACCGGGCCGGGGGGCAATCAGCCCCAGCATTTT,CASRSTGPGGNQPQHF
-,TRBV7-7,TRBJ2-7,TRBD1,TGTGCTAGCAGCTTAGGGACAGGGGGCGAGCAGTACTTC,CASSLGTGGEQYF
-,TRBV5-4,TRBJ2-5,TRBD1,TGTGCCAGCAGACCCGGGACAGGGGGTTTTGGAGAGACCCAGTACTTC,CASRPGTGGFGETQYF
few,TRBV29-1,TRBJ2-3,TRBD1,TGCAGCGCCTCCCCCGGGACAGACCTCACAGATACGCAGTATTTT,CSASPGTDLTDTQYF
-,TRBV5-1,TRBJ2-1,-,TGCGCCAGCAGCTTAGCTGGGAGCTCCTACAATGAGCAGTTCTTC,CASSLAGSSYNEQFF
-,TRBV5-6,TRBJ1-1,-,TGTGCCAGCAGCTTTGGAGTGGTGGGCACTGAAGCTTTCTTT,CASSFGVVGTEAFF
-,TRBV30,TRBJ2-3,-,TGTGCCTGGAGCCAGGCTCCAGATACGCAGTATTTT,CAWSQAPDTQYF
-,TRBV19,TRBJ1-2,-,TGTGCCAGTAGTATGGGGATCTATGGCTACACCTTC,CASSMGIYGYTF
once,TRBV30,TRBJ1-2,-,TGTGCCTGGACCCAACACCTCTATGGCTACACCTTC,CAWTQHLYGYTF
-,TRBV7-9,TRBJ1-5,TRBD1,TGTGCCAGCAGCGCGACAGGGGATCAGCCCCAGCATTTT,CASSATGDQPQHF
-,TRBV30,TRBJ1-6,-,TGTGCCTGGACCGCGGATTCACCCCTCCACTTT,CAWTADSPLHF
-,TRBV29-1,TRBJ2-7,-,TGCAGCGTTGTGGACGGAAGCTCCTACGAGCAGTACTTC,CSVVDGSSYEQYF
once,TRBV6-1,TRBJ2-7,-,TGTGCCAGCAGCAAGATGTCCAGGGAGCAGTACTTC,CASSKMSREQYF
few,TRBV25-1,TRBJ1-2,TRBD1,TGTGCCAGCAGTGATGAAGGGGGCGGCTATGGCTACACCTTC,CASSDEGGGYGYTF
-,TRBV15,TRBJ2-1,TRBD1,TGTGCCACCAGCAACCAAGCCGGGACAGGGTACGAGAATGAGCAGTTCTTC,CATSNQAGTGYENEQFF
-,TRBV19,TRBJ1-5,-,TGTGCCAGTAGTACCCGGGGAAGCAATCAGCCCCAGCATTTT,CASSTRGSNQPQHF
-,TRBV15,TRBJ2-3,-,TGTGCCACCAGCAGAGATTCACGTGGTGGCCATACGCAGTATTTT,CATSRDSRGGHTQYF
-,TRBV30,TRBJ2-1,-,TGTGCCTGGAGCCCGGGCCTCTACAATGAGCAGTTCTTC,CAWSPGLYNEQFF
-,TRBV7-2,TRBJ2-2,-,TGTGCCAGCAGCTTAGTCTACTCCCCTGATACCGGGGAGCTGTTTTTT,CASSLVYSPDTGELFF
-,TRBV30,TRBJ2-7,TRBD1,TGTGCCTGGAGCAAGGGGGGACAGGGGGTCCTACAGCAGTACTTC,CAWSKGGQGVLQQYF
-,TRBV4-2,TRBJ1-2,-,TGTGCCAGCAGCCAAGAAGTAAGTGGCTACACCTTC,CASSQEVSGYTF
-,TRBV5-1,TRBJ2-5,TRBD1,TGCGCCAGCAGCTACGGACAGGGGGCCTTAGTCGAGACCCAGTACTTC,CASSYGQGALVETQYF
-,TRBV6-5,TRBJ2-5,TRBD1,TGTGCCAGCAGTTTCGCTACCGGGACAGGGGACGAGACCCAGTACTTC,CASSFATGTGDETQYF
-,TRBV27,TRBJ2-5,TRBD2,TGTGCCAGCAGTCCCCTGGGGCTAGCGGGGGGACTCTACCAAGAGACCCAGTACTTC,CASSPLGLAGGLYQETQYF
-,TRBV28,TRBJ2-5,-,TGTGCCAGCCGAGTGTGGCACCAAGAGACCCAGTACTTC,CASRVWHQETQYF
-,TRBV27,TRBJ2-7,-,TGTGCCAGCAGGGACAGAACCTACGAGCAGTACTTC,CASRDRTYEQYF
-,TRBV7-2,TRBJ2-5,TRBD2,TGTGCCAGCAGCCCGACTAGCGGGGGGCATGGGGAGACCCAGTACTTC,CASSPTSGGHGETQYF
-,TRBV29-1,TRBJ1-2,TRBD1,TGCAGCGGGACCGGACAGGGAAACTATGGCTACACCTTC,CSGTGQGNYGYTF
-,TRBV27,TRBJ2-7,TRBD2,TGTGCCAGCAGTTTCCTAGCGGGGTACGAGCAGTACTTC,CASSFLAGYEQYF
-,TRBV5-1,TRBJ1-6,TRBD1,TGCGCCAGCAGCTTGGCGGCGAGACAGGGGGCGAATTCACCCCTCCACTTT,CASSLAARQGANSPLHF
-,TRBV29-1,TRBJ1-1,TRBD1,TGCAGCGCCCGAACCGGGACAGGGGTCATGAACACTGAAGCTTTCTTT,CSARTGTGVMNTEAFF